A single sample gave rise to the 4 T cell receptor beta chains below, sequenced in a study of spatial heterogeneity in lung cancer. Each CDR3 protein is one row after TCRdb ran MiXCR on the 5' RACE reads. The sample includes 60,000 to 80,000 distinct CDR3 sequences, roughly 13% seen only once; the top ten take 7.2%. Time point described: sample taken at primary tumor resection. Unsorted tumor, nontumor lung tissue or cryopreserved PBMC supplied the whole RNA. Sequenced here: PBMCs, sampled at surgery. Receptor source: a male donor with early-stage non-small cell lung cancer.

V and J are TRBV6-1 and TRBJ2-2, with D unclear. CDR1 and CDR2 from the germline V gene are MNHNS and SASEGT. There are 12 residues in the CDR3. Trimming shortened V by 1 base and J by 8 bases, and 5 bases separated the two germline ends. The CDR3: CASSEVGGELFF. CDR3 sequence (DNA): TGTGCCAGCAGTGAAGTGGGAGGGGAGCTGTTTTTT.

CDR3 region: CASSPHTSGRGNEQFF. CDR3 sequence (DNA): TGTGCCAGCAGCCCCCACACTAGCGGGAGGGGAAATGAGCAGTTCTTC. This rearrangement joins TRBV7-2 to TRBJ2-1; TRBD2 matches at 13 bases. The CDR3 covers 16 residues. With 5 bases clipped from V and 7 bases from J, the junction kept 8 bases outside the gene matches. Germline CDR1 is SGHTA and CDR2 is FQGNSA.

This clonotype was detected a few times. This chain joins TRBV5-1 and TRBJ2-2; no clear D. The CDR3 loop spans 12 amino acids. Trimming removed 2 bases at V and 6 bases at J, with 5 bases between. CDR1 is SGHRS and CDR2 is YFSETQ in the germline V gene. The CDR3 DNA reads TGCGCCAGCAGCTTCGGTCCCGGGGAGCTGTTTTTT. Translation: CASSFGPGELFF. Complete variable domain (other parts from reference TRBV5-1 and TRBJ2-2): KAGVTQTPRYLIKTRGQQVTLSCSPISGHRSVSWYQQTPGQGLQFLFEYFSETQRNKGNFPGRFSGRQFSNSRSEMNVSTLELGDSALYLCASSFGPGELFFGEGSRLTVL.

J is TRBJ1-6 and V is TRBV27; 7 bases map to TRBD1. With V trimmed by 2 bases and J by 11 bases, 9 bases remained unmatched. This CDR3 has 15 amino acids. Germline assignment: CDR1 MNHEY and CDR2 SMNVEV (reference sequence). The CDR3 region is CASSLRQGSRTPLHF. The CDR3 DNA reads as TGTGCCAGCAGTTTACGACAGGGCTCTAGGACACCCCTCCACTTT.